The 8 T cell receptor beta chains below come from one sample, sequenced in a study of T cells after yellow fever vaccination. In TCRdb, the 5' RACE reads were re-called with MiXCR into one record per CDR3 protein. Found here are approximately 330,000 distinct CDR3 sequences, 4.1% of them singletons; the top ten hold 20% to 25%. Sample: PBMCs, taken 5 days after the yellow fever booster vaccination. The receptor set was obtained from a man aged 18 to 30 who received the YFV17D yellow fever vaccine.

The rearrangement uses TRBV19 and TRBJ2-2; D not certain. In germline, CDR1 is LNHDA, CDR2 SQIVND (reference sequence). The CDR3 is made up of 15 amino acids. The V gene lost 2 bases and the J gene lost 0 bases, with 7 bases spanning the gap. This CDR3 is CASSIPATNTGELFF. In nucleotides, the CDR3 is TGTGCCAGTAGTATACCCGCCACGAACACCGGGGAGCTGTTTTTT. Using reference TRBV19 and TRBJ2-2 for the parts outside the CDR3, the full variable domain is DGGITQSPKYLFRKEGQNVTLSCEQNLNHDAMYWYRQDPGQGLRLIYYSQIVNDFQKGDIAEGYSVSREKKESFPLTVTSAQKNPTAFYLCASSIPATNTGELFFGEGSRLTVL.

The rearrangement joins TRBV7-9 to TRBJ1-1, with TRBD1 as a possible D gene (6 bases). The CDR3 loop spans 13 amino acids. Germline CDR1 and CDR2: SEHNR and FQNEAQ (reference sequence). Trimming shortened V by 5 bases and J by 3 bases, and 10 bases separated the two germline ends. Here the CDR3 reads CASSIRTDTEAFF. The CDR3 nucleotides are TGTGCCAGCAGCATCAGGACAGACACTGAAGCTTTCTTT.

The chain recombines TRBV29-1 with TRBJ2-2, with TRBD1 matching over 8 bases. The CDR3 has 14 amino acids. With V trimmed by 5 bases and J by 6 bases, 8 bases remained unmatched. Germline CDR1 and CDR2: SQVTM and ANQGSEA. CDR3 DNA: TGCAGCGTTCGACCGACAGGGGCGGCCGGGGAGCTGTTTTTT. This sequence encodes CSVRPTGAAGELFF.

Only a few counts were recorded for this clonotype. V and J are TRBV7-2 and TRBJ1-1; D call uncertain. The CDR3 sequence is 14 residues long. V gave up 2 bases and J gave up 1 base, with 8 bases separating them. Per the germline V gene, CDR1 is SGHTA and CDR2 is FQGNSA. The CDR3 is CASSLFYGNTEAFF. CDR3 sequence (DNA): TGTGCCAGCAGCTTATTTTATGGGAACACTGAAGCTTTCTTT.

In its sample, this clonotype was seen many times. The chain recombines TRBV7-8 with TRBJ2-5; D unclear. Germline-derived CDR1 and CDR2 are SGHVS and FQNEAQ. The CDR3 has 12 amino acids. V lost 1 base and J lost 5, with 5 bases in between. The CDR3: CASSLDRETQYF. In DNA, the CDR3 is TGTGCCAGCAGCTTAGATCGGGAGACCCAGTACTTC. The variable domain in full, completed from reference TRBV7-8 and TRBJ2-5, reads GAGVSQSPRYKVAKRGQDVALRCDPISGHVSLFWYQQALGQGPEFLTYFQNEAQLDKSGLPSDRFFAERPEGSVSTLKIQRTQQEDSAVYLCASSLDRETQYFGPGTRLLVL.

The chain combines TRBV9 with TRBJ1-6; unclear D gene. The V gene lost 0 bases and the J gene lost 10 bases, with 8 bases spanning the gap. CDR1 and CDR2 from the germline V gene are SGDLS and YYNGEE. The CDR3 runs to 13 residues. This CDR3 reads CASSVDSDSPLHF. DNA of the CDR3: TGTGCCAGCAGCGTAGACTCGGACTCACCCCTCCACTTT.

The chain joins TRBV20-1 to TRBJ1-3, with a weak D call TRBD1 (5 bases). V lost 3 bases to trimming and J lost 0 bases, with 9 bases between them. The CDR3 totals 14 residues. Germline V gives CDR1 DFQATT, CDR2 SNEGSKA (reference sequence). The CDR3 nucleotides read TGCAGTGCTAGGGGGCCCTACTCTGGAAACACCATATATTTT. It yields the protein CSARGPYSGNTIYF.

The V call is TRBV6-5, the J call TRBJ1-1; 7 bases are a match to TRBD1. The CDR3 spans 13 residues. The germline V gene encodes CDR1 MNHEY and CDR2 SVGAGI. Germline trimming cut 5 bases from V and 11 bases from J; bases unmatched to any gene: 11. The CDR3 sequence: CASSQLGQAGAFF. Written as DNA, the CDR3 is TGTGCCAGCAGTCAACTAGGACAGGCGGGCGCTTTCTTT.